These T cell receptor beta chains were read from a single sample in a study of beta chain features in type 1 diabetes. Assay used: immunoSEQ multiplex PCR; TCRdb lists only in-frame clones, some missing. The table records some 700,000 clones, 13% of them present only once. What was sequenced was naive CD4+ T cells from blood. Receptor source: a man younger than 35 with type 1 diabetes. Both conserved end residues are part of each CDR3. D genes are given only for firm matches. Rows give clone size only sometimes, using once, few, many, or a class for an expanded clone.

j_gene: TRBJ2-3
d_gene: TRBD1
abundance: -
v_gene: TRBV7-3
CDR3nt: TGTGCCAGCAGCCCACAGGGGGCCTTTACAGATACGCAGTATTTT
CDR3aa: CASSPQGAFTDTQYF

j_gene: TRBJ1-2
d_gene: -
abundance: -
v_gene: TRBV10-3
CDR3nt: TGTGCCATCAGTGAACAAGGGGCAACTAACTATGGCTACACCTTC
CDR3aa: CAISEQGATNYGYTF

j_gene: TRBJ2-3
d_gene: -
abundance: few
v_gene: TRBV18
CDR3nt: TGTGCCAGCTCACCACCTGGCCGGAGCACAGATACGCAGTATTTT
CDR3aa: CASSPPGRSTDTQYF

j_gene: TRBJ1-2
d_gene: -
abundance: few
v_gene: TRBV30
CDR3nt: TGTGCCTGGAGGGGTACAGGGAGATACTATGGCTACACCTTC
CDR3aa: CAWRGTGRYYGYTF

j_gene: TRBJ2-5
d_gene: -
abundance: -
v_gene: TRBV25-1
CDR3nt: TGTGCCAGCAGGAGGGAGCAAGAGACCCAGTACTTC
CDR3aa: CASRREQETQYF

j_gene: TRBJ1-2
d_gene: -
abundance: -
v_gene: TRBV9
CDR3nt: TGTGCCAGCAGCGAACAGGGATCGAACTATGGCTACACCTTC
CDR3aa: CASSEQGSNYGYTF

j_gene: TRBJ2-6
d_gene: -
abundance: -
v_gene: TRBV18
CDR3nt: TGTGCCAGCTCACCACAAGGCAGCTCTGGGGCCAACGTCCTGACTTTC
CDR3aa: CASSPQGSSGANVLTF

j_gene: TRBJ1-1
d_gene: TRBD1
abundance: -
v_gene: TRBV27
CDR3nt: TGTGCCAGCAGCCCCGGACAGGGAGTTCCGTGGGTTGAAGCTTTCTTT
CDR3aa: CASSPGQGVPWVEAFF

j_gene: TRBJ2-5
d_gene: -
abundance: few
v_gene: TRBV5-4
CDR3nt: TGTGCCAGCAGCCGGGCTAGCGTTGAGACCCAGTACTTC
CDR3aa: CASSRASVETQYF

j_gene: TRBJ1-1
d_gene: -
abundance: -
v_gene: TRBV23-1
CDR3nt: TGCGCCAGCAGTCCCTGGCCAGGGCCCCCCTCAATTGAAGCTTTCTTT
CDR3aa: CASSPWPGPPSIEAFF

j_gene: TRBJ2-5
d_gene: TRBD2
abundance: -
v_gene: TRBV4-1
CDR3nt: TGCGCCAGCAGCCAACAATCTAGCGGGGGGGGCCAAGAGACCCAGTACTTC
CDR3aa: CASSQQSSGGGQETQYF

j_gene: TRBJ2-5
d_gene: -
abundance: few
v_gene: TRBV11-2
CDR3nt: TGTGCCAGCAGCGAGACTAGAGGAGGCCAAGAGACCCAGTACTTC
CDR3aa: CASSETRGGQETQYF

j_gene: TRBJ1-1
d_gene: -
abundance: -
v_gene: TRBV28
CDR3nt: TGTGCCAGCAGTTTTATTTTTTCGGCGGCAGCTAACACTGAAGCTTTCTTT
CDR3aa: CASSFIFSAAANTEAFF

j_gene: TRBJ2-7
d_gene: TRBD2
abundance: few
v_gene: TRBV9
CDR3nt: TGTGCCAGCAGCGTAGGGGGTAGCGGGGCCACCTCCTACGAGCAGTACTTC
CDR3aa: CASSVGGSGATSYEQYF

j_gene: TRBJ2-7
d_gene: -
abundance: -
v_gene: TRBV28
CDR3nt: TGTGCCAGCAGTCCTACACTCGGGACGGGATTCTACGAGCAGTACTTC
CDR3aa: CASSPTLGTGFYEQYF

j_gene: TRBJ1-5
d_gene: -
abundance: few
v_gene: TRBV6-6
CDR3nt: TGTGCCAGCAGTTACGGCCCCCCTCAGCCCCAGCATTTT
CDR3aa: CASSYGPPQPQHF

j_gene: TRBJ2-7
d_gene: -
abundance: -
v_gene: TRBV5-4
CDR3nt: TGTGCCAGCAGCTTCGGGGACGAGCAGTACTTC
CDR3aa: CASSFGDEQYF

j_gene: TRBJ2-7
d_gene: -
abundance: -
v_gene: TRBV14
CDR3nt: TGTGCCAGCAGCCTCAGCACCTACGAGCAGTACTTC
CDR3aa: CASSLSTYEQYF